These 4 T cell receptor beta chains came from one sample sequenced in a study of blood T cell repertoires in COVID-19 (dated by TCRdb to 2020 to 2022). Library preparation used the immunoSEQ multiplex PCR assay. The table comes from immuneACCESS by way of TCRdb, which keeps in-frame sequences with V and J called. Part of the clones is missing from these tables; in studies checked, under half for an unresolved V gene and the rest for unknown reasons. Within this sample are more than 200,000 clones, with about nine tenths of them counted one time only. Around 1.7% of the sample rests with the top ten. The sequencing input was PBMCs or T cells enriched from blood (not recorded which). The receptors shown here come from a man aged 40-50 years who had recovered from COVID-19.

This clone has only a few counts. This rearrangement joins TRBV27 to TRBJ1-6; tentative D call: TRBD1 (6 bases). The CDR3 consists of 14 residues. From germline, CDR1 is MNHEY and CDR2 SMNVEV (reference sequence). Between the trimmed V and J ends, which lost 3 bases and 6 bases, there was a span of 9 bases. CDR3 nucleotide sequence: TGTGCCAGCAGTTTGACAGGCTTTAATTCACCCCTCCACTTT. As protein: CASSLTGFNSPLHF.

V usage is TRBV18 and J usage is TRBJ1-4; weak D call: TRBD1 (6 bases). Per the germline V gene, CDR1 is KGHSH and CDR2 is LQKENI. V gave up 5 bases and J gave up 4 bases, with 11 bases separating them. The CDR3 extends over 14 amino acids. DNA of the CDR3: TGTGCCAGCTCATTTGACAGGAATAATGAAAAACTGTTTTTT. It specifies CASSFDRNNEKLFF.

The chain carries TRBV3-1 (or the pseudogene TRBV3-2) and TRBJ2-7, with D possibly TRBD2 on 6 matching bases. Trimming cost V 1 base and J 7 bases, with 20 bases left between them. Germline loops: CDR1 LGHDT, CDR2 YNNKEL (reference sequence). The CDR3 length is 16 residues. The CDR3 sequence: CASSQVRSAGLEEQYF. For the CDR3, the DNA is TGTGCCAGCAGCCAAGTCCGGTCGGCGGGGCTAGAAGAGCAGTACTTC.

The V call is TRBV2, the J call TRBJ1-2; 8 bases agree with TRBD1. The CDR3 runs 14 residues. Germline trimming cut 2 bases from V and 4 bases from J; bases unmatched to any gene: 3. Germline CDR1 SNHLY, CDR2 FYNNEI. The CDR3 region has the DNA TGTGCCAGCAGTGAACAGGGGGCTACCTATGGCTACACCTTC. Translation gives CASSEQGATYGYTF.